A single sample gave rise to the 11 T cell receptor beta chains below, sequenced in a study of tumor and adjacent non-tumor tissue in lung cancer. This sample's RNA came from whole unsorted tissue. TCRbeta libraries were built with three rounds of nested PCR, modified from ARM-PCR. TCRdb ran MiXCR on the multiplex PCR reads and lists one entry per CDR3 protein. The table lists more than 60,000 distinct CDR3 sequences, roughly 80% of them singletons. Sequenced: lung tumor tissue. The receptors derive from a woman aged 45 to 65 with non-small cell lung cancer.

A remark on this clonotype: Its ends do not fully match the called genes, so a read error is possible. V and J are TRBV11-3 and TRBJ2-4, with D possibly TRBD2 on 7 matching bases. The CDR3 extends over 14 amino acids. Germline CDR1 is SGHNT and CDR2 is YENEEA. This CDR3 reads CASSSIGEGGIQYF. In nucleotides, the CDR3 is TGTGCCAGTAGCTCAATAGGGGAGGGGGGCATTCAGTACTTC. The entire variable domain, with the rest obtained from reference TRBV11-3 and TRBJ2-4, is as follows: EAGVVQSPRYKIIEKKQPVAFWCNPISGHNTLYWYLQNLGQGPELLIRYENEEAVDDSQLPKDRFSAERLKGVDSTLKIQPAELGDSAVYLCASSSIGEGGIQYFGAGTRLSVL.

This clonotype was detected ten times or more. The chain employs TRBV20-1 and TRBJ2-7; D tentatively fits TRBD1 or TRBD2 (5 bases each). CDR1 is DFQATT and CDR2 is SNEGSKA in the germline V gene (reference sequence). The CDR3 spans 12 residues. Trimming took 7 bases from V and 2 from J, leaving 12 bases between them. The CDR3 loop reads CSGVRETYEQYF. CDR3 nucleotide sequence: TGCAGTGGCGTCAGGGAGACCTACGAGCAGTACTTC.

This clonotype occurred once. The gene calls are TRBV6-5 and TRBJ1-2; TRBD1 is a possible D gene (6 bases). This CDR3 is built from 15 residues. V was trimmed by 2 bases and J by 8 bases, leaving 18 bases between them. Germline CDR1 MNHEY, CDR2 SVGAGI. The CDR3 DNA reads as TGTGCCAGCAGTTACCCTGGACAGTACTTGGGCGGCTACACCTTC. Translated, it gives CASSYPGQYLGGYTF.

Worth noting for this clonotype: At one of its ends the junction is not consistent with the germline gene, which may arise from a read error. This sequence joins TRBV28 and TRBJ2-3; the match to TRBD2 covers 7 bases. The V gene's germline CDR1 is MDHEN and CDR2 SYDVKM. The CDR3 covers 15 residues. DNA for the CDR3: TGTGCCAGTAGTTGGGGGGGACCTTGCACAGATACGCAGTATTTT. Translated, it gives CASSWGGPCTDTQYF.

The chain is built from TRBV4-2 and TRBJ1-1; D is unresolved. The CDR3 is 13 amino acids. V was shortened by 0 bases and J by 10 bases, with 12 bases between the two germline ends. CDR1 and CDR2 from the germline V gene are LGHNA and YNFKEQ. CDR3 nucleotide sequence: TGTGCCAGCAGCCAAGATCGGCACAGAGTAGCTTTCTTT. Its protein is CASSQDRHRVAFF.

This clonotype is categorized as medium-sized. CDR3 protein: CASSISSGVESGANVLTF. CDR3 DNA sequence: TGCGCCAGCAGCATCTCATCAGGGGTTGAGAGTGGGGCCAACGTCCTGACTTTC. V and J are TRBV4-1 and TRBJ2-6; TRBD1 might be the D (6 bases). This CDR3 contains 18 residues. The germline V gene encodes CDR1 MGHRA and CDR2 YSYEKL. The V and J ends lost 5 bases and 3 bases respectively, with 20 bases between them.

About this clonotype itself: One end of the junction is discordant with germline, which a read error may explain. This chain uses TRBV11-3 with TRBJ2-5; perhaps TRBD2 as D (5 bases). Germline CDR1 SGHNT, CDR2 YENEEA. The length of the CDR3 is 13 residues. The CDR3 nucleotides are TGTTCCAGCAGCTTTGGTGAGGGAGAGGCCCAGAACTTC. This codes for CSSSFGEGEAQNF.

The genes are TRBV24-1 and TRBJ2-1; a possible D gene is TRBD2 (6 bases). This CDR3 comprises 16 residues. V was shortened by 4 bases and J by 7 bases, with 19 bases between the two germline ends. Looked up from germline, CDR1 is KGHDR and CDR2 is SFDVKD. CDR3 coding DNA: TGTGCCACCAGTGAATTGAGGAGTAGCGGTACGAATGAGCAGTTCTTC. Translation: CATSELRSSGTNEQFF.

Comment on this clonotype: At one end the junction does not follow the germline gene, possibly because of a read error. The chain couples TRBV24-1 to TRBJ1-1; TRBD1 matches at 8 bases. CDR3 size: 12 residues. Germline loops: CDR1 KGHDR, CDR2 SFDVKD. The CDR3 is CAIGQGNTEGIF. In nucleotides, the CDR3 is TGTGCCATAGGACAGGGCAACACTGAAGGTATCTTT.

The chain carries TRBV20-1 and TRBJ2-5; D gene ambiguous. This CDR3 is 14 amino acids long. Germline V gene lookup returns CDR1 DFQATT and CDR2 SNEGSKA (reference sequence). V gave up 6 bases and J gave up 6 bases, with 20 bases separating them. CDR3 protein: CSAEDPERRKTQYF. In DNA form, the CDR3 reads TGCAGTGCAGAGGACCCCGAGAGGCGAAAGACCCAGTACTTC.

V and J are TRBV5-6 and TRBJ1-2; D gene uncertain. In germline, CDR1 is SGHDT, CDR2 YYEEEE. This CDR3 spans 15 amino acids. V lost 9 bases to trimming and J lost 7 bases, with 25 bases between them. The chain's CDR3 is CAISISGSNPCGYTF. The DNA of the CDR3 is TGTGCCATCAGTATTTCCGGCAGTAATCCGTGTGGCTACACCTTC. The entire variable domain, with the rest obtained from reference TRBV5-6 and TRBJ1-2, is as follows: DAGVTQSPTHLIKTRGQQVTLRCSPKSGHDTVSWYQQALGQGPQFIFQYYEEEERQRGNFPDRFSGHQFPNYSSELNVNALLLGDSALYLCAISISGSNPCGYTFGSGTRLTVV.